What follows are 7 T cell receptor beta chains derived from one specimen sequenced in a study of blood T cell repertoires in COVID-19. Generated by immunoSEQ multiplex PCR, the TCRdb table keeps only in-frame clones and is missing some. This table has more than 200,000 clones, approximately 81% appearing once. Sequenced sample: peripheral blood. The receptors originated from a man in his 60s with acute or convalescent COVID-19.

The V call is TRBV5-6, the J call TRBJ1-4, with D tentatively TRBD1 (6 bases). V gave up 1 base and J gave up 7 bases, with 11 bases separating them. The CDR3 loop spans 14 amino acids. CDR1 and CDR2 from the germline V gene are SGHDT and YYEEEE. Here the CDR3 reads CASSLTGLSEKLFF. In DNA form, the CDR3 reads TGTGCCAGCAGCTTGACAGGGCTGAGTGAAAAACTGTTTTTT.

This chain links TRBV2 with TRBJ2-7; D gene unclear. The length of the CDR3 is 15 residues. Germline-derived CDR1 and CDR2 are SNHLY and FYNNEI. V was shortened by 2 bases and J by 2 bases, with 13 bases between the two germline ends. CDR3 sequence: CASSEMVTLTYEQYF. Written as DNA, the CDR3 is TGTGCCAGCAGTGAAATGGTGACTCTAACCTACGAGCAGTACTTC.

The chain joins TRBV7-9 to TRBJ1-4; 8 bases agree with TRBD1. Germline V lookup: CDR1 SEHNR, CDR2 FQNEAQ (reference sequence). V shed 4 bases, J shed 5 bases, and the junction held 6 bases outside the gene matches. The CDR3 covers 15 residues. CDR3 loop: CASSSRQGSNEKLFF. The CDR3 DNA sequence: TGTGCCAGCAGCTCCCGACAGGGGTCGAATGAAAAACTGTTTTTT. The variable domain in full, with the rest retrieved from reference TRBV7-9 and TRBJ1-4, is DTGVSQNPRHKITKRGQNVTFRCDPISEHNRLYWYRQTLGQGPEFLTYFQNEAQLEKSRLLSDRFSAERPKGSFSTLEIQRTEQGDSAMYLCASSSRQGSNEKLFFGSGTQLSVL.

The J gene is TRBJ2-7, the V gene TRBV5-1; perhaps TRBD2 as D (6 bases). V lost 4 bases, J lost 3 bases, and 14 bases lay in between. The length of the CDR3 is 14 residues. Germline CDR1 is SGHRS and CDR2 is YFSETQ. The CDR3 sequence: CASSVGGAIYEQYF. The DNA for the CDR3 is TGCGCCAGCAGCGTTGGAGGGGCGATCTACGAGCAGTACTTC.

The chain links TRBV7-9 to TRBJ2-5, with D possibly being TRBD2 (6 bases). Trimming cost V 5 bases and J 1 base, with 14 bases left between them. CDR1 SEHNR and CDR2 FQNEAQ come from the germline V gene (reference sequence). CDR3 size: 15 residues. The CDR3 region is CASSDRDSLQETQYF. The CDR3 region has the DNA TGTGCCAGCAGCGACCGGGACTCTCTCCAAGAGACCCAGTACTTC.

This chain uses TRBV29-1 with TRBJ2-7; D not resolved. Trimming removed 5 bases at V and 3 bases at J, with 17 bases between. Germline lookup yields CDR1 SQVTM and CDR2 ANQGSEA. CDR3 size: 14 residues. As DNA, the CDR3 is TGCAGCGTTATGTCCGAAGACACCCTCTACGAGCAGTACTTC. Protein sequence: CSVMSEDTLYEQYF.

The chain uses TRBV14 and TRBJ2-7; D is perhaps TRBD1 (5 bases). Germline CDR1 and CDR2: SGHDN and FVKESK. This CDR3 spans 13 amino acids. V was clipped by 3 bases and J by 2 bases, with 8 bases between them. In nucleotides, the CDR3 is TGTGCCAGCAGCCACCAGGGAACCTACGAGCAGTACTTC. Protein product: CASSHQGTYEQYF. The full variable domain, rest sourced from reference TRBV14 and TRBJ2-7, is EAGVTQFPSHSVIEKGQTVTLRCDPISGHDNLYWYRRVMGKEIKFLLHFVKESKQDESGMPNNRFLAERTGGTYSTLKVQPAELEDSGVYFCASSHQGTYEQYFGPGTRLTVT.